The rows below give T cell receptor beta chains drawn from one sample of a study of shared clonotypes between healthy human individuals. Clones were read by immunoSEQ multiplex PCR, and TCRdb kept only the in-frame ones, dropping some. The data show millions of clones, about 94% seen once. The source material was naive CD8+ T cells sorted from blood. The source of these receptors is a young man in good health. Each CDR3 is given with its conserved first and last residue. Fields, in order: J gene, V gene, D gene, clone size, CDR3 protein, CDR3 DNA. A D gene is named only where the DNA matches it firmly. Clone sizes are given selectively: once, few, many, or a class where the clone is expanded.

>TRBJ2-3|TRBV5-8|.|.
CATITDTQYF
TGTGCCACCATCACAGATACGCAGTATTTT
>TRBJ1-1|TRBV9|TRBD1|.
CASSDLTGGKTEAFF
TGTGCCAGCAGCGATTTGACAGGGGGAAAAACTGAAGCTTTCTTT
>TRBJ2-7|TRBV6-5|TRBD1|.
CASSYRGQGTYEQYF
TGTGCCAGCAGTTACCGGGGACAGGGAACCTACGAGCAGTACTTC
>TRBJ1-6|TRBV4-2|.|.
CASSQVPPRGTSYNSPLHF
TGTGCCAGCAGCCAAGTCCCACCCCGGGGGACCTCCTATAATTCACCCCTCCACTTT
>TRBJ2-7|TRBV7-2|.|.
CASSLTQIYEQYF
TGTGCCAGCAGCTTAACACAGATCTACGAGCAGTACTTC
>TRBJ2-1|TRBV6-4|TRBD2|.
CASSPTSGGDEQFF
TGTGCCAGCAGCCCGACTAGCGGGGGCGATGAGCAGTTCTTC
>TRBJ2-5|TRBV11-2|TRBD1|.
CASSLDEQGSDQETQYF
TGTGCCAGCAGCTTAGATGAACAGGGGTCGGACCAAGAGACCCAGTACTTC
>TRBJ1-1|TRBV4-1|.|.
CASSHFHGGPEAFF
TGCGCCAGCAGCCACTTTCACGGGGGCCCTGAAGCTTTCTTT
>TRBJ2-2|TRBV13|TRBD2|.
CASSFGPGLAGGGLDTGELFF
TGTGCCAGCAGCTTCGGCCCTGGACTAGCGGGAGGGGGCCTAGACACCGGGGAGCTGTTTTTT
>TRBJ1-2|TRBV11-2|.|.
CASSLASDRLYGYTF
TGTGCCAGCAGCTTAGCCTCAGACAGGCTCTATGGCTACACCTTC
>TRBJ2-1|TRBV29-1|TRBD1|.
CSAPGQYPDANEQFF
TGCAGCGCTCCGGGACAGTACCCAGATGCCAATGAGCAGTTCTTC
>TRBJ1-6|TRBV19|TRBD1|few
CASSIAGTDNSPLHF
TGTGCCAGTAGTATCGCGGGGACAGATAATTCACCCCTCCACTTT
>TRBJ2-7|TRBV7-9|.|once
CASSPRTGTSYEQYF
TGTGCCAGCAGCCCAAGAACAGGGACCTCCTACGAGCAGTACTTC
>TRBJ2-7|TRBV10-3|TRBD2|.
CAISEMTSSGSAEQYF
TGTGCCATCAGTGAGATGACTTCTAGCGGGAGCGCCGAGCAGTACTTC
>TRBJ2-1|TRBV7-9|TRBD1|.
CASSHRQGSYNEQFF
TGTGCCAGCAGCCATCGACAGGGATCGTACAATGAGCAGTTCTTC
>TRBJ2-2|TRBV19|.|.
CASLGWNTGELFF
TGTGCCAGTCTCGGGTGGAACACCGGGGAGCTGTTTTTT
>TRBJ2-2|TRBV10-1|TRBD1|once
CASIEGAAMNTGELFF
TGCGCCAGCATCGAGGGGGCAGCGATGAACACCGGGGAGCTGTTTTTT
>TRBJ2-5|TRBV28|.|.
CASSSPRGHPLQETQYF
TGTGCCAGCAGCTCACCCCGGGGACACCCACTCCAAGAGACCCAGTACTTC
>TRBJ1-3|TRBV30|.|.
CAWTETVGSGNTIYF
TGTGCCTGGACCGAGACGGTAGGCTCTGGAAACACCATATATTTT
>TRBJ1-2|TRBV7-9|.|.
CASSSTDTNYGYTF
TGTGCCAGCAGCTCCACGGACACCAACTATGGCTACACCTTC
>TRBJ2-7|TRBV11-2|.|.
CASSLEFGTYEQYF
TGTGCCAGCAGCTTAGAGTTCGGGACCTACGAGCAGTACTTC
>TRBJ2-7|TRBV15|TRBD1|.
CATTIGQGTSYEQYF
TGTGCCACCACTATTGGACAGGGGACCTCCTACGAGCAGTACTTC
>TRBJ1-6|TRBV27|.|.
CASSLSTSAYNSPLHF
TGTGCCAGCAGTTTATCAACGTCCGCATATAATTCACCCCTCCACTTT
>TRBJ1-1|TRBV30|TRBD1|.
CAWSQQGEAFF
TGTGCCTGGAGTCAACAGGGGGAAGCTTTCTTT
>TRBJ2-2|TRBV9|TRBD2|.
CASSSVTSENTGELFF
TGTGCCAGCAGCTCGGTCACTAGCGAGAACACCGGGGAGCTGTTTTTT
>TRBJ1-1|TRBV6-5|.|.
CASSFAGVDTEAFF
TGTGCCAGCAGCTTCGCAGGGGTTGACACTGAAGCTTTCTTT
>TRBJ2-3|TRBV5-1|.|.
CASSYSRGTDTQYF
TGCGCCAGCAGCTACTCCAGGGGCACAGATACGCAGTATTTT
>TRBJ2-3|TRBV5-1|.|.
CASRDGIDTQYF
TGCGCCAGCAGGGACGGGATTGATACGCAGTATTTT
>TRBJ2-5|TRBV5-8|TRBD1|.
CASRAGTGGEETQYF
TGTGCCAGCAGGGCCGGGACAGGGGGCGAAGAGACCCAGTACTTC
>TRBJ1-3|TRBV5-6|.|.
CASRRRGDSGNTIYF
TGTGCCAGCAGAAGAAGAGGGGACTCTGGAAACACCATATATTTT
>TRBJ2-2|TRBV19|TRBD1|.
CASSTQGAGTGELFF
TGTGCCAGTAGTACTCAGGGGGCTGGCACCGGGGAGCTGTTTTTT
>TRBJ1-6|TRBV7-2|.|.
CASSLGGSPLHF
TGTGCCAGCAGCTTGGGGGGTTCACCCCTCCACTTT
>TRBJ2-7|TRBV27|.|.
CASSFRQAYEQYF
TGTGCCAGCAGTTTTCGTCAGGCCTACGAGCAGTACTTC
>TRBJ1-1|TRBV2|.|once
CASSEDLNTEAFF
TGTGCCAGCAGTGAGGACCTGAACACTGAAGCTTTCTTT
>TRBJ1-1|TRBV5-1|TRBD1|.
CASSLTTGTEAFF
TGCGCCAGCAGCTTGACGACAGGGACCGAAGCTTTCTTT
>TRBJ1-1|TRBV27|.|once
CASSLSLGANTEAFF
TGTGCCAGCAGTTTATCCCTGGGAGCGAACACTGAAGCTTTCTTT
>TRBJ2-3|TRBV4-3|.|.
CASSQDRGGTDTQYF
TGCGCCAGCAGCCAAGACCGCGGAGGCACAGATACGCAGTATTTT
>TRBJ2-2|TRBV2|TRBD2|.
CASSIDGTLAGGANTGELFF
TGTGCCAGCAGTATCGATGGGACACTAGCGGGAGGCGCGAACACCGGGGAGCTGTTTTTT
>TRBJ2-1|TRBV9|.|.
CASSDDNPGEQFF
TGTGCCAGCAGCGACGACAACCCTGGGGAGCAGTTCTTC
>TRBJ2-1|TRBV27|TRBD2|few
CASSLLLADNEQFF
TGTGCCAGCAGTTTACTCCTAGCGGACAATGAGCAGTTCTTC
>TRBJ2-3|TRBV5-6|.|.
CASSSQDITDTQYF
TGTGCCAGCAGCTCACAGGATATCACAGATACGCAGTATTTT
>TRBJ2-2|TRBV5-4|.|.
CASSLAGTGELFF
TGTGCCAGCAGCTTGGCGGGCACCGGGGAGCTGTTTTTT
>TRBJ1-2|TRBV7-9|.|.
CASSLENMGPADPGYTF
TGTGCCAGCAGCTTAGAGAATATGGGACCCGCAGACCCTGGCTACACCTTC
>TRBJ2-5|TRBV30|.|once
CAWDATAGLETQYF
TGTGCCTGGGATGCGACTGCGGGTCTAGAGACCCAGTACTTC
>TRBJ2-7|TRBV11-2|.|.
CASSLEGDYEQYF
TGTGCCAGCAGCTTAGAGGGTGACTACGAGCAGTACTTC
>TRBJ1-2|TRBV27|TRBD1|few
CASSPTGEFSGYTF
TGTGCCAGCAGCCCTACAGGGGAATTTTCTGGCTACACCTTC
>TRBJ2-5|TRBV13|.|.
CASSFASGYGETQYF
TGTGCCAGCAGCTTCGCCTCGGGGTATGGTGAGACCCAGTACTTC
>TRBJ2-2|TRBV27|.|.
CASSLRGPTGELFF
TGTGCCAGCAGTTTGAGGGGTCCCACCGGGGAGCTGTTTTTT
>TRBJ2-2|TRBV10-2|TRBD1|.
CASSESGQGAGELFF
TGCGCCAGCAGTGAGTCGGGACAGGGGGCCGGGGAGCTGTTTTTT
>TRBJ1-5|TRBV19|.|.
CASSISRLWGLGQPQHF
TGTGCCAGTAGTATAAGTAGATTGTGGGGACTAGGGCAGCCCCAGCATTTT
>TRBJ2-1|TRBV2|.|.
CASSLGEGEHNEQFF
TGTGCCAGCAGCTTGGGGGAGGGGGAGCACAATGAGCAGTTCTTC
>TRBJ2-1|TRBV25-1|.|.
CASSDGGSAGNEQFF
TGTGCCAGCAGTGATGGGGGGAGCGCGGGAAATGAGCAGTTCTTC
>TRBJ1-1|TRBV27|.|.
CASSEVNRATEAFF
TGTGCCAGCAGTGAAGTAAACAGGGCCACTGAAGCTTTCTTT
>TRBJ1-1|TRBV11-2|.|.
CASSPRMSVDAFF
TGTGCCAGCAGCCCCCGGATGAGTGTTGACGCTTTCTTT
>TRBJ2-1|TRBV30|TRBD2|.
CAWNGGRGHNEQFF
TGTGCCTGGAATGGTGGGAGGGGACACAATGAGCAGTTCTTC
>TRBJ2-7|TRBV6-6|.|.
CASSPVGVSGYEQYF
TGTGCCAGCTCCCCCGTAGGGGTGTCGGGATACGAGCAGTACTTC